The 14 T cell receptor beta chains reported below all come from one sample, sequenced in a study of PD-1 blockade in mismatch repair-deficient tumors. The assay was immunoSEQ multiplex PCR, and TCRdb's table has in-frame clones only and misses some. The sample has approximately 100,000 clones, 70% to 85% seen once. Source: peripheral blood, taken roughly eight months after starting pembrolizumab. The source of these receptors is an adult with mismatch repair-deficient cancer.

A few counts support this clone. The chain is built from TRBV5-4 and TRBJ2-3; D uncertain. V lost 4 bases to trimming and J lost 0 bases, with 3 bases between them. The CDR3 has 12 residues. Germline CDR1 reads SGHNT; CDR2 reads YYREEE (reference sequence). As DNA, the CDR3 is TGTGCCAGCAGCCGGAGCACAGATACGCAGTATTTT. Translated: CASSRSTDTQYF.

Written as DNA, the CDR3 is TGTGCCACCAGCAGACTAACAGCGACCGGGGAGCTGTTTTTT. Amino acids: CATSRLTATGELFF. The V and J genes are TRBV15 and TRBJ2-2; unclear D gene. Germline V lookup: CDR1 LNHNV, CDR2 YYDKDF (reference sequence). This CDR3 spans 14 amino acids. V was clipped by 2 bases and J by 5 bases, with 9 bases between them.

This clone appeared a few times. This sequence joins TRBV10-3 and TRBJ2-2; TRBD2 matches 13 bases. Per germline, CDR1 ENHRY and CDR2 SYGVKD. The CDR3 extends over 16 amino acids. J was trimmed by 6 bases and V by 6 bases; bases with no gene match: 7. For the CDR3, the DNA is TGTGCCATCAGAAGGTGGACTAGCGGGAGTGCCGGGGAGCTGTTTTTT. Its protein product is CAIRRWTSGSAGELFF.

This clone appeared once. The CDR3 nucleotides are TGTGCCAGCAGCTTAGTGGGGGGACTAGCGGGAGGACTCTACAATGAGCAGTTCTTC. This translates into CASSLVGGLAGGLYNEQFF. This chain links TRBV7-2 with TRBJ2-1; 15 bases fit TRBD2. The CDR3 runs to 19 residues. The germline CDR1 and CDR2 sequences are SGHTA and FQGNSA. V dropped 1 base and J dropped 3; count of bases not matched to a gene: 7.

V usage is TRBV6-8 and J usage is TRBJ2-4, with a tentative D call TRBD2 (6 bases). Germline CDR1 MNHGY, CDR2 SAAAGT. The CDR3 consists of 16 residues. Trimming cost V 2 bases and J 0 bases, with 11 bases left between them. CDR3 sequence (DNA): TGTGCCAGCAGTTACACCTCGGGACTAGCCAAAAACATTCAGTACTTC. The encoded protein is CASSYTSGLAKNIQYF.

The rearrangement uses TRBV5-1 and TRBJ2-7; D perhaps matches TRBD1 (6 bases). V was trimmed by 4 bases and J by 1 base, leaving 15 bases between them. The CDR3 totals 15 residues. Looked up from germline, CDR1 is SGHRS and CDR2 is YFSETQ. The CDR3 DNA reads TGCGCCAGCAGCGTCCGCTCAGGGGAATCCTACGAGCAGTACTTC. It is translated as CASSVRSGESYEQYF.

The chain has TRBV7-8 and TRBJ1-5; a weak D match, TRBD1 (5 bases). V gave up 5 bases and J gave up 1 base, with 9 bases separating them. CDR3 length: 14 residues. Looked up from germline, CDR1 is SGHVS and CDR2 is FQNEAQ. The CDR3 DNA sequence: TGTGCCAGCAGCGAGGGACTGAGCAATCAGCCCCAGCATTTT. This codes for CASSEGLSNQPQHF.

This chain uses TRBV5-1 with TRBJ2-1; 10 nucleotides align to TRBD2. CDR1 is SGHRS, CDR2 YFSETQ, per germline. The CDR3 contains 15 residues. Trimming cost V 5 bases and J 10 bases; bases outside gene matches: 12. Here the CDR3 DNA reads TGCGCCAGCAGTCGGGGGCCTGAGCGGGAGGGCGAGCAGTTCTTC. This encodes CASSRGPEREGEQFF.

The J gene is TRBJ2-2, the V gene TRBV19, with a possible D match to TRBD2 (5 bases). The V gene lost 7 bases and the J gene lost 1 base, with 13 bases spanning the gap. Germline CDR1 and CDR2: LNHDA and SQIVND (reference sequence). The CDR3 length is 15 residues. The CDR3 is CASTPYGVNTGELFF. The CDR3 DNA reads TGTGCCAGTACTCCATACGGGGTGAACACCGGGGAGCTGTTTTTT.

This chain links TRBV5-1 with TRBJ2-5, with no clear D. Trimming removed 5 bases at V and 0 bases at J, with 5 bases between. Germline V gene lookup returns CDR1 SGHRS and CDR2 YFSETQ. The CDR3 is made up of 12 amino acids. CDR3 region: CASRVNQETQYF. The CDR3, as DNA: TGCGCCAGCAGGGTAAACCAAGAGACCCAGTACTTC.

This sequence joins TRBV11-3 and TRBJ2-7, with 12 positions matching TRBD2. Losses at the gene ends were 5 bases for V and 7 bases for J; bases not matched to a gene: 6. The CDR3 loop spans 14 amino acids. The germline V gene encodes CDR1 SGHNT and CDR2 YENEEA. The CDR3 reads CASSPSSGRGEQYF. The CDR3 DNA reads as TGTGCCAGCAGCCCATCTAGCGGGAGGGGAGAGCAGTACTTC. The whole variable domain, filled in from reference TRBV11-3 and TRBJ2-7, reads EAGVVQSPRYKIIEKKQPVAFWCNPISGHNTLYWYLQNLGQGPELLIRYENEEAVDDSQLPKDRFSAERLKGVDSTLKIQPAELGDSAVYLCASSPSSGRGEQYFGPGTRLTVT.

This sequence joins TRBV14 and TRBJ2-7; D is undetermined. Trimming cost V 0 bases and J 7 bases, with 4 bases left between them. This CDR3 region has 11 residues. Germline loops: CDR1 SGHDN, CDR2 FVKESK. This CDR3 is CASSQDLEQYF. In nucleotides, the CDR3 is TGTGCCAGCAGCCAAGATCTGGAGCAGTACTTC.

This chain joins TRBV6-5 and TRBJ2-1, with a tentative D call TRBD2 (5 bases). The CDR3 contains 13 residues. Germline CDR1 MNHEY, CDR2 SVGAGI. Trimming took 7 bases from V and 1 from J, leaving 8 bases between them. CDR3 sequence (DNA): TGTGCCAGCACCGAGCGGTCCTACAATGAGCAGTTCTTC. Translating it yields CASTERSYNEQFF.

Note on this clone: A read error may produce the germline difference seen at one junction end. The V call is TRBV5-4, the J call TRBJ2-7, with 9 bases fitting TRBD1. CDR1 is SGHNT and CDR2 is YYREEE in the germline V gene (reference sequence). CDR3 length: 15 amino acids. CDR3 in DNA: TGTGCCAGCCGCTTGGGGGGACAGGGTAACTACGAGCAGTACTTC. It is translated as CASRLGGQGNYEQYF.